This T cell receptor beta chain was retrieved from a study of cytomegalovirus exposure and HLA in healthy donors. Study background: Inside one of the first data releases sat about 85 million unique TCRs taken from HLA-typed donors.

Findings and limits, study-wide: CMV antigen specificity was confirmed in vitro for a few CMV-associated chains. Common viral pathogens (according to a later analysis) appeared linked to several of the most significant clusters. Other equally common chains were less clonally expanded than HLA-associated TCR beta chains, a later analysis showed.

PCR employed 60 Vbeta and 13 Jbeta primers. The protocol was immunoSEQ multiplex PCR, while the TCRdb copy is restricted to in-frame clones and leaves out a portion. Of 120,000 or so clones listed, around 80% are singletons. Comment on this clone: Antigen specificity is unknown.

CDR1 is PRHDT, CDR2 FYEKMQ, per germline (reference sequence). The CDR3 length is 16 residues. The ends lost 5 bases at V and 4 bases at J; junction bases unmatched: 10. The chain couples TRBV13 to TRBJ2-2; 7 bases are a match to TRBD2. Sequenced sample: PBMCs. The TCR originated in a woman in her fifties or sixties in good health and CMV-seropositive. The DNA for the CDR3 is TGTGCCAGCAGCCCCGGTGGGAGGGGCTCCACCGGGGAGCTGTTTTTT. It yields the protein CASSPGGRGSTGELFF.